This T cell receptor beta chain was obtained from a study of CD8 T cells in ankylosing spondylitis. Study-wide points: Characteristic, it appeared, of ankylosing spondylitis blood was a TCR beta motif of roughly eight highly homologous variants.

V dropped 0 bases and J dropped 0 bases, with 9 bases sitting between them. Germline V gene sequence: CDR1 SGHRS, CDR2 YFSETQ. The CDR3 runs to 16 residues. TCRdb passed the 5' RACE reads through MiXCR, listing each CDR3 protein once. The data show around 480,000 distinct CDR3 sequences, under 20% seen once. This clonotype has only a few counts. The antigen is undetermined. Input material: blood, either unsorted or a sorted T cell fraction (not recorded which). This chain uses TRBV5-1 with TRBJ2-2; the D gene is possibly TRBD1 (5 bases). The TCR sequence derives from a male donor with ankylosing spondylitis. CDR3 in DNA: TGCGCCAGCAGCTTGGCCAAGGGGCCGAACACCGGGGAGCTGTTTTTT. Translation: CASSLAKGPNTGELFF.